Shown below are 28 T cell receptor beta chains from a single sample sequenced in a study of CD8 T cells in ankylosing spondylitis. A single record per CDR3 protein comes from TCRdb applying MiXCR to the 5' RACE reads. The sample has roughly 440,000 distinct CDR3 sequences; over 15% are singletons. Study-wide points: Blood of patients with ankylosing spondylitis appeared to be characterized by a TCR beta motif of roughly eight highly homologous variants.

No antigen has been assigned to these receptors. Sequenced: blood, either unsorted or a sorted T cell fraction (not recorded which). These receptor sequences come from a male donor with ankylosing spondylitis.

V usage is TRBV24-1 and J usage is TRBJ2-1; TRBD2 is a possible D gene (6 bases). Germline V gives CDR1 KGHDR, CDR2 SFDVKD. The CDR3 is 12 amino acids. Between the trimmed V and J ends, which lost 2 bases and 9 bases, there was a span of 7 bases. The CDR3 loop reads CATSDWRGEQFF. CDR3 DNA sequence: TGTGCCACCAGTGATTGGAGGGGTGAGCAGTTCTTC.

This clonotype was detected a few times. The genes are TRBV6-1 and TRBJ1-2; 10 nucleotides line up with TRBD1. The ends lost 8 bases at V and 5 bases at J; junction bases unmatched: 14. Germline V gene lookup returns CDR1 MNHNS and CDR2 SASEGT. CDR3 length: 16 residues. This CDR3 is CASFKTGGERVYGYTF. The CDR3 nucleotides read TGTGCCAGCTTTAAGACAGGGGGCGAACGGGTTTATGGCTACACCTTC.

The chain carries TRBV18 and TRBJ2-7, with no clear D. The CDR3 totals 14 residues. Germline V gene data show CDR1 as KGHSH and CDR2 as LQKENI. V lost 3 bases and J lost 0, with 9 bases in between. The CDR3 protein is CASSPTKSSYEQYF. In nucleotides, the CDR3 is TGTGCCAGCTCACCTACGAAGAGCTCCTACGAGCAGTACTTC.

The CDR3 DNA reads TGCGCCAGCAGCTTGCAGGGGACAGGGGAGGGGACGGTGGCTTTCTTT. Its translation is CASSLQGTGEGTVAFF. This chain connects TRBV5-1 to TRBJ1-1; 10 nucleotides match TRBD1. Germline trimming cut 1 base from V and 11 bases from J; bases unmatched to any gene: 14. The CDR3 sequence is 16 residues long. Germline V gives CDR1 SGHRS, CDR2 YFSETQ.

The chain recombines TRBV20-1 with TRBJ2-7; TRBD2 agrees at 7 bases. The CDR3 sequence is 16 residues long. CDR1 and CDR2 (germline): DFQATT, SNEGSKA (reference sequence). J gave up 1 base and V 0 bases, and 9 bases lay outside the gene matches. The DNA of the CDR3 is TGCAGTGCTAGAGATTCCGGCGGGGGTCGATCCTACGAGCAGTACTTC. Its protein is CSARDSGGGRSYEQYF.

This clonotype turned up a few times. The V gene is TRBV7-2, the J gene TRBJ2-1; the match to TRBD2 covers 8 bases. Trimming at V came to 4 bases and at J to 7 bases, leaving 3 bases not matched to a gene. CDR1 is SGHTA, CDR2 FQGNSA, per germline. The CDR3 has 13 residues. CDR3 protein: CASSSLAGNEQFF. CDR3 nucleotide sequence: TGTGCCAGCAGCTCCTTAGCGGGAAATGAGCAGTTCTTC.

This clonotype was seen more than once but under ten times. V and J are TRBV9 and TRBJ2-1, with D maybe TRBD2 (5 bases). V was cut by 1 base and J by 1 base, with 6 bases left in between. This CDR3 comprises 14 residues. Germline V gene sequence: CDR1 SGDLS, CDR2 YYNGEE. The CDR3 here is CASSVSGSYNEQFF. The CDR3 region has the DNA TGTGCCAGCAGCGTATCGGGGTCCTACAATGAGCAGTTCTTC.

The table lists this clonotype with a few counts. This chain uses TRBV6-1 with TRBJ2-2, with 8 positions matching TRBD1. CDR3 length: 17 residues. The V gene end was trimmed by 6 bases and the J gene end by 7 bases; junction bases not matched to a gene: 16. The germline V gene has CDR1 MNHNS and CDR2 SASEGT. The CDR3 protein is CASRLSPTGDAGGELFF. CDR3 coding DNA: TGTGCCAGCAGACTATCGCCGACAGGGGATGCCGGCGGGGAGCTGTTTTTT.

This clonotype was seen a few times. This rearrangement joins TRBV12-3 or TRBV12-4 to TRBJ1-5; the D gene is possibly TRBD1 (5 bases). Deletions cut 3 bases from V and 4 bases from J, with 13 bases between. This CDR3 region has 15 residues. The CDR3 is CASSLGWGINQPQHF. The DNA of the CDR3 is TGTGCCAGCAGTTTGGGCTGGGGGATTAATCAGCCCCAGCATTTT.

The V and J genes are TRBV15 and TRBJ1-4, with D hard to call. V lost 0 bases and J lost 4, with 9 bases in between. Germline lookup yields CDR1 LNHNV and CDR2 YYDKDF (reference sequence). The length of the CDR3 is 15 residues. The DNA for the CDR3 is TGTGCCACCAGCAGAGATTCCGGGGATAATGAAAAACTGTTTTTT. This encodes CATSRDSGDNEKLFF.

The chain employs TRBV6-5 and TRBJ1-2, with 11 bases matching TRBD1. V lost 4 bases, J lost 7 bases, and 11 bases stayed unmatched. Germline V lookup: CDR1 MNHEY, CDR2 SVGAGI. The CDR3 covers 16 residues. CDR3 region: CASSSPLDRGPRGYTF. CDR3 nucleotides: TGTGCCAGCAGTTCGCCCTTGGACAGGGGGCCTCGTGGCTACACCTTC.

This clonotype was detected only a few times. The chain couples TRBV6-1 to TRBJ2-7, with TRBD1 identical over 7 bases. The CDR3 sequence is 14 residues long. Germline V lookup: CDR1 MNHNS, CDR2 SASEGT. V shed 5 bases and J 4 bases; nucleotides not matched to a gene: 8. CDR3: CASSLNRGAYEQYF. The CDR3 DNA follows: TGTGCCAGCAGTCTTAACAGGGGTGCGTACGAGCAGTACTTC.

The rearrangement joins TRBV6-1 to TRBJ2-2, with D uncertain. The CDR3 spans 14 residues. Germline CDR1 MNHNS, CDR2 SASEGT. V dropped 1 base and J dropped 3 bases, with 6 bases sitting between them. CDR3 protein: CASSEGQYTGELFF. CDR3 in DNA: TGTGCCAGCAGTGAAGGGCAGTACACCGGGGAGCTGTTTTTT.

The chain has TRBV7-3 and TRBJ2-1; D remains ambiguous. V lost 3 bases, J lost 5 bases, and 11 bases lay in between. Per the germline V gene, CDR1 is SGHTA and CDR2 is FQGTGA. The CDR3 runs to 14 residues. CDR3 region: CASSLMAFDNEQFF. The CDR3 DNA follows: TGTGCCAGCAGCTTGATGGCTTTTGACAATGAGCAGTTCTTC.

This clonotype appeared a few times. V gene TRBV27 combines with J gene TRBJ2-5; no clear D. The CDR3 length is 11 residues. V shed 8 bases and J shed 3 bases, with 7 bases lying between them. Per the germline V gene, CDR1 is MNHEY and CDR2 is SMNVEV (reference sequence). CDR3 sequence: CASGHKETQYF. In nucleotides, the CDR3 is TGTGCCAGCGGCCATAAAGAGACCCAGTACTTC.

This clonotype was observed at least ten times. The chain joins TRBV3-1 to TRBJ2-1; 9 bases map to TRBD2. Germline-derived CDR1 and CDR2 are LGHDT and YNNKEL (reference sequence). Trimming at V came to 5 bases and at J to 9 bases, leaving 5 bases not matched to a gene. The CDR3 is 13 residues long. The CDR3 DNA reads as TGTGCCAGCAGCATTAGCGGGGGTGGTGAGCAGTTCTTC. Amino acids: CASSISGGGEQFF.

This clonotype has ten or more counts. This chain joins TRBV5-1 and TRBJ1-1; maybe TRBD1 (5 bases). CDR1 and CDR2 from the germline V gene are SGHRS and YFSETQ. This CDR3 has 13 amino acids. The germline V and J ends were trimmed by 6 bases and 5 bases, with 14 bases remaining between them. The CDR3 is CASTWQGGTEAFF. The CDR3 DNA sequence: TGCGCCAGCACCTGGCAGGGAGGAACTGAAGCTTTCTTT.

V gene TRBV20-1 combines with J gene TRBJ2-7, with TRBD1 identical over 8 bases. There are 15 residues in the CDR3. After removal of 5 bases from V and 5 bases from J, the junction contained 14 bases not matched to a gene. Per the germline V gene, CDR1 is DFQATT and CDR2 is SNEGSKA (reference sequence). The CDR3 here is CSASNPQGAKDEQYF. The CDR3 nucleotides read TGCAGTGCTTCAAACCCGCAGGGGGCCAAAGACGAGCAGTACTTC.

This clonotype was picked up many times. The CDR3 sequence is CATSRGGNQETQYF. CDR3 bases: TGTGCCACCAGTCGTGGGGGCAACCAAGAGACCCAGTACTTC. This rearrangement joins TRBV24-1 to TRBJ2-5, with a tentative D call TRBD1 (6 bases). This CDR3 comprises 14 residues. With 6 bases removed from V and 0 bases from J, the gap between germline ends came to 10 bases. Germline V gene lookup returns CDR1 KGHDR and CDR2 SFDVKD.

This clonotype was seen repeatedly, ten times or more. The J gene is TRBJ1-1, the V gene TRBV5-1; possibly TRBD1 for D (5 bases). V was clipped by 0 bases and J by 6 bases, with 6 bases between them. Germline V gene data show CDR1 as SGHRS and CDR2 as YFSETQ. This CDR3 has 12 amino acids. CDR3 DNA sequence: TGCGCCAGCAGCTTGGAGGGACCTGAAGCTTTCTTT. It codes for CASSLEGPEAFF.

This chain's CDR3 is CASSSSYGDQPQHF. The CDR3 nucleotides read TGCGCCAGCAGCTCCTCCTACGGAGATCAGCCCCAGCATTTT. The chain links TRBV5-1 to TRBJ1-5; D uncertain. Trimming removed 3 bases at V and 5 bases at J, with 12 bases between. Germline V gives CDR1 SGHRS, CDR2 YFSETQ. There are 14 residues in the CDR3.

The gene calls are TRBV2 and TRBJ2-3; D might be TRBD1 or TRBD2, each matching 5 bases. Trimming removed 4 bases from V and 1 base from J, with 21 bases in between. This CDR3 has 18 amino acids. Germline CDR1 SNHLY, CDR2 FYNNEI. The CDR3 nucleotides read TGTGCCAGCAGTGGCAAGAGTACTTGGGGGAGCGGCACAGATACGCAGTATTTT. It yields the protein CASSGKSTWGSGTDTQYF.

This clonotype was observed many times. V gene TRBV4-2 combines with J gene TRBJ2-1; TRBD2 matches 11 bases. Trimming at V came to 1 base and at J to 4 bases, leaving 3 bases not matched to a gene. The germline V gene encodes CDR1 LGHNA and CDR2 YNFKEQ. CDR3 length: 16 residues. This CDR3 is CASSQVGTSGYNEQFF. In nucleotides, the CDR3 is TGTGCCAGCAGCCAAGTTGGGACTAGCGGATACAATGAGCAGTTCTTC.

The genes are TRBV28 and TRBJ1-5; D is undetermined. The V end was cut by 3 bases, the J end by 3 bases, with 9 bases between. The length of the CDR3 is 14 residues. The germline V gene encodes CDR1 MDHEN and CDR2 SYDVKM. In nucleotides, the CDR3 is TGTGCCAGCAGTTTCCCACTAAACAATCAGCCCCAGCATTTT. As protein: CASSFPLNNQPQHF.

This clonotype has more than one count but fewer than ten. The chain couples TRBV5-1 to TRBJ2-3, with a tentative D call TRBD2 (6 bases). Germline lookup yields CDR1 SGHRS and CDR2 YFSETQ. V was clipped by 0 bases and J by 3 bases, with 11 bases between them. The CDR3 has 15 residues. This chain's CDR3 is CASSLAEGLTDTQYF. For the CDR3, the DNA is TGCGCCAGCAGCTTGGCGGAGGGATTAACAGATACGCAGTATTTT.

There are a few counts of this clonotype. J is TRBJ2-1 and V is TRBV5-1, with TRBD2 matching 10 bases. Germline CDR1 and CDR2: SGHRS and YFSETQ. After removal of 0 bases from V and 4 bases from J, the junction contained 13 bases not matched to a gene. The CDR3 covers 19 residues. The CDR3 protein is CASSLVGTALAGEYNEQFF. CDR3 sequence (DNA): TGCGCCAGCAGCTTGGTGGGGACAGCTCTAGCGGGGGAATACAATGAGCAGTTCTTC. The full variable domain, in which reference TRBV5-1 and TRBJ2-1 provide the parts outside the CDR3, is KAGVTQTPRYLIKTRGQQVTLSCSPISGHRSVSWYQQTPGQGLQFLFEYFSETQRNKGNFPGRFSGRQFSNSRSEMNVSTLELGDSALYLCASSLVGTALAGEYNEQFFGPGTRLTVL.

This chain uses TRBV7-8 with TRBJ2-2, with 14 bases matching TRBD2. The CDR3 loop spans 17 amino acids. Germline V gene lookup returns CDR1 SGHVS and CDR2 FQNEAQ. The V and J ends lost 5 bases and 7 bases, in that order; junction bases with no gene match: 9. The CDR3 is CASSQAGTSGRGGELFF. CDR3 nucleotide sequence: TGTGCCAGCAGCCAAGCCGGGACTAGCGGGAGAGGCGGGGAGCTGTTTTTT.

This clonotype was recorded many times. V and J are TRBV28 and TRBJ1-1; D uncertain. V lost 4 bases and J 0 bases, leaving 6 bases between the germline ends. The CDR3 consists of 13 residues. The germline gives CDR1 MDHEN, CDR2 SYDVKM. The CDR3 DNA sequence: TGTGCCAGCAGTTCTCCCATGAACACTGAAGCTTTCTTT. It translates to CASSSPMNTEAFF.